The T cell receptor (beta chain) under discussion was sequenced for a study of cytomegalovirus exposure and HLA in healthy donors (TCRdb year 2017). With respect to the entire study: According to an earlier analysis of 550 to 750 of the donors, some 170 million T cells yielded some 110 million unique TCR beta sequences and 276 Gb of sequence data. About 300 gigabases of sequencing data and about 92 million unique TCR sequences made up an early release that covered over 550 HLA-typed donors. Of the roughly 400 genotyped donors, 65% to 90% fell in the genetic ancestry cluster associated with self-reported Caucasian donors. The study aimed to test whether cataloging public T cell receptors could reveal signatures of past pathogen exposure. The study profiled the T cell repertoires of around 700 subjects by immunosequencing and related them to cytomegalovirus serostatus. Besides the first cohort of 500 to 700 subjects, a separate validation cohort made up of 120 different subjects was used. To predict cytomegalovirus infection status, the study combined high-throughput TCR immunosequencing, statistical association of individual TCRs with disease status, and machine learning. To study patterns of TCR occurrence, a later analysis re-analyzed previously published TCR beta repertoires from more than 550 donors and added high-resolution HLA genotyping. The later analysis used no new phenotypic data to find candidate immune exposures, relying instead on TCR beta sequences and their occurrence across donors. An earlier analysis of a few hundred of the donors applied high-throughput TCR beta sequencing to assess whether each TCR beta V gene segment acted as functional or pseudogenic. Donor age, sex, ethnicity and CMV serostatus were compiled together with the repertoire data. In a later genetic analysis, genome-wide SNP genotypes for about three fifths of the 666 donors were used, and that subset was treated as a discovery cohort. Every repertoire in the discovery cohort had been generated on one and the same sequencing platform. HLA typing included class I and class II loci at four-digit resolution. The number of typed donors differed by locus: about 620-630 for A, B, C, DRB1 and DQB1; 500 to 550 for DQA1; approximately 610 for DPA1; and around 450 for DPB1. Because of strong linkage in the cohort, five DR-DQ haplotypes were treated as single units for association and clustering. Across 398 genotyped donors of the cohort, an average of approximately 220,000 unique TCR beta nucleotide sequences per donor were sequenced, and 15% to 20% of those sequences were non-productive.

Broad study findings and their caveats: In both the original and validation cohorts, the classifier was reported to diagnose cytomegalovirus status with high specificity and sensitivity. Because HLA typing was missing for some donors at each locus, association tests included only the typed subset. According to a later analysis, most CMV-associated TCR beta chains appeared to be HLA-restricted, and the HLA associations seemed to be driven largely by CMV exposure. In a later genetic analysis, a missense DCLRE1C variant was associated with V-gene and J-gene trimming of TCR beta chains, and the association was replicated in an independent cohort. This cohort had only TCR beta chains sequenced, and the lack of alpha or paired-chain data limited which features could be detected. A cluster of highly shared sequence variants was judged likely to be a technical artifact of the sequencing pipeline. While some public TCRs were present in many individuals, most TCR sequences turned up only very rarely across donors. When HLA alleles, especially DR and DQ, strongly co-occurred, attributing TCR associations to individual alleles was difficult. Some IMGT-functional V segments, including TRBV6-2 and TRBV6-3, could not be distinguished by the 87-base-pair reads and were therefore excluded. According to a later analysis, TCR association rates differed among HLA loci, with DRB1 alleles showing the most associated TCRs and HLA-C alleles showing the fewest. In an earlier analysis of 587 of the donors, most TCR beta V segments appeared in productive rearrangements about 87% or about 30% of the time, broadly matching IMGT annotations. Compared with equally common non-associated chains, HLA-associated TCR beta chains in a later analysis were more clonally expanded and had lower generation probabilities. In a later analysis, around 15,000 TCR beta sequences were associated with specific HLA alleles at a false discovery rate of 0.05. Several of the top co-occurrence clusters appeared to be linked to parvovirus B19, influenza, CMV and Epstein-Barr virus, according to a later analysis. Because counts were too low, some 17 rarely observed V segments, including chromosome 9 orphons, were left out of the earlier analysis of approximately 500 of the donors. According to the authors, the approach could potentially be generalized to other disease states and immunological phenotypes. Roughly uniform sequencing depth across donors was assumed in presence/absence analyses, although this assumption may not hold. A few of the identified cytomegalovirus-associated TCR beta chains were confirmed in vitro to be specific for cytomegalovirus antigens. The study gave a list of 150 to 200 TCR beta chains associated with cytomegalovirus. Correlated functional status among segregating V segments might be attributable to linkage disequilibrium, but an unknown experimental factor could not be ruled out. CMV serostatus was the only immune exposure information available for the cohort. A further reported finding was that TCR beta sequences accurately predicted the HLA-A and HLA-B alleles for most subjects in the first cohort. A later genetic analysis reported fewer N-insertions in productive TCRs among donors in an Asian-associated ancestry cluster than the 666-donor mean.

The cohort was made up of 500 to 850 healthy bone marrow donors. All cohort members were sampled while nominally healthy, although unrecorded immune exposures were likely present. The donor tested CMV seropositive and was one of the 289 seropositive cohort members. A peripheral blood sample was collected from each donor, and TCR beta sequencing was performed on peripheral blood mononuclear cells. The Qiagen DNeasy Blood Extraction Kit was used to extract genomic DNA from the blood cell samples. Library construction relied on the immunoSEQ multiplex PCR assay. A mixture of 60 forward primers for TCR Vbeta segments and 13 reverse primers for TCR Jbeta segments was used in the multiplex PCR. The CDR3 region of rearranged TCR beta genes was amplified from genomic DNA by a multiplex PCR assay. The amplified TCR beta libraries were sequenced on the Illumina HiSeq System as 87-base-pair reads. The published analysis was carried out like this. A later analysis counted some 74 million unique TCR beta chains across the 500 to 850 repertoires, and about 10 million of these chains were shared by at least two donors. A nearest-neighbor algorithm error-corrected the raw reads and collapsed the reads into unique sequences, merging closely related sequences to remove PCR and sequencing errors. CDR3 sequences were aligned to IMGT reference sequences to assign V, D and J gene segments. For a sequence to be retained, a match of at least six nucleotides to both a V gene segment and a J gene segment was required. Rearrangements were called productive when the CDR3 lacked stop codons and stayed in frame with V and J; all others were non-productive. CDR3 was defined by IMGT convention, running from the second conserved V-encoded cysteine to the conserved J-encoded phenylalanine. In an earlier analysis of around 570 of the donors, sequences lacking an unambiguous match to a single V gene segment were excluded. In an earlier analysis of 587 of the donors, V segments were called functional above 56.7% productive rearrangements and were called segregating when the between-donor standard deviation exceeded 5%. To diagnose cytomegalovirus status from the catalog of TCR beta chain sequences, a statistical classification framework was built. In a later analysis, TCR nucleotide sequences were compared against IMGT/GENE-DB human TR gene sequences so that V and J genes could be assigned. The TCRdist pipeline was used in a later analysis to assign CDR3 sequences and most-parsimonious VDJ recombination scenarios. In a later analysis, each TCR beta chain was defined by its CDR3 amino acid sequence together with its V-gene family, and reads without a unique V-gene family were excluded. A later analysis removed 550 to 700 highly shared, low-generation-probability nucleotide sequences to deal with suspected cross-contamination and a sequencing artifact. A later analysis calculated a clonal expansion index for each public chain from normalized within-repertoire ranks of inferred template counts. In a later analysis, generation probabilities were computed using a VDJ recombination model fitted to out-of-frame rearrangements, and the results were checked against IGoR. In a later analysis, TCR-TCR, TCR-HLA and TCR-CMV co-occurrence was scored with hypergeometric tests, and a repertoire-size bias correction was applied to TCR pairs. False discovery rates were estimated in a later analysis by permuting HLA or CMV assignments 20 times. A later analysis grouped co-occurring TCRs with DBSCAN, adding TCRdist sequence similarity when clustering within HLA-allele-positive subsets. Co-occurrence clustering excluded repertoires with fewer than 30,000 or more than 120,000 public chains, plus five with anomalous nucleotide sharing. This is the immuneACCESS table as TCRdb keeps it, with only in-frame sequences that have V and J called. A part of the clones is gone; compared with another copy, unresolved V genes explain less than half, and the rest is unexplained. The V and J calls and the clone size are those of that table, but D and trimming were determined from the DNA. This sample is represented by approximately 150,000 clones; under 70% of them were singletons. The ten most abundant clones make up about 3% of the sample.

V lost 3 bases and J lost 5 bases, and the count of bases not matched to a germline gene is 8. Measured from the cysteine to the phenylalanine, the CDR3 is 15 residues long. CDR3 DNA only is kept here, 45 bases in frame from base 1. CDR1 and CDR2 are drawn from the germline V gene: SNHLY, FYNNEI. The sample holds one count of this clone. The clone's antigen remains unknown. The sample holds no much larger clone one base away, and base qualities are not on file. The rearranged chain carries TRBV2 and TRBJ2-5, with 8 bases aligning to TRBD2. The material sequenced was PBMCs. The source of this sequence is a woman aged 40 to 50 in good health and CMV-seropositive. The CDR3 has the sequence CASSEFAGGGETQYF. The sequenced DNA: TGTGCCAGCAGTGAGTTCGCGGGAGGTGGGGAGACCCAGTACTTC. Extended through the reference TRBV2 and TRBJ2-5 proteins, this CDR3 yields the full variable domain: EPEVTQTPSHQVTQMGQEVILRCVPISNHLYFYWYRQILGQKVEFLVSFYNNEISEKSEIFDDQFSVERPDGSNFTLKIRSTKLEDSAMYFCASSEFAGGGETQYFGPGTRLLVL.